This TCR beta chain was retrieved from a study of T-cell memory formation after mild COVID-19. CDR1 is MNHEY, CDR2 SVGAGI, per germline. Deletions cut 9 bases from V and 7 bases from J, with 12 bases between. The CDR3 loop spans 11 amino acids. Study-level findings and limits: CD4+ contracting clones were found mainly in CM and EM, and CD8+ ones in EMRA. A second wave expanding day 15 to 37 was CD4+-biased; contracting clones were balanced.

Remarks on this clonotype: Its target is unknown.

TCRdb reanalysed the 5' RACE reads using MiXCR and keeps one entry per CDR3 protein. The table has roughly 200,000 distinct CDR3 sequences, 9% to 10% seen once; the top ten hold 3.5%. Source material: PBMCs or a T cell subset sorted from them (not recorded which). The source of this sequence is a man aged 18 to 35 who had mild COVID-19 (a few samples of this study predate the infection). Cell type and time point are not known. V is TRBV6-5 and J is TRBJ1-2; tentatively, D is TRBD1 (5 bases). The CDR3 spells CARWGEGGYTF. CDR3 bases: TGTGCCAGATGGGGGGAGGGTGGCTACACCTTC.